This TCR beta chain was obtained from a study of cytomegalovirus exposure and HLA in healthy donors. The overall study: Sequencing of roughly 180 million T cells in an earlier analysis found 90 million to 120 million unique TCR beta sequences. The early release's HLA-typed donors yielded roughly 85 million unique TCRs. Whole-study results and caveats: Most TCR beta V segments were productive about 87% or about 30% of the time in an earlier analysis.

This CDR3 spans 13 amino acids. Germline loops: CDR1 SGHRS, CDR2 YFSETQ. With V trimmed by 4 bases and J by 6 bases, 6 bases remained unmatched. PCR primers comprised 60 Vbeta and 13 Jbeta primers. This table comes from immunoSEQ multiplex PCR, and its TCRdb copy is limited to in-frame clones, with some not included. The sample gives around 90,000 clones, roughly 67% of which show up once; 5.9% is in the top ten. About this clone itself: Its antigen is currently unknown.

The sequencing sample was made of PBMCs. This TCR came from a boy younger than 18 in good health and CMV-seropositive. This chain links TRBV5-1 with TRBJ2-7; TRBD1 matches at 8 bases. In nucleotides, the CDR3 is TGCGCCAGCAGCACTAGAACAGGGGGCGAGCAGTACTTC. The encoded protein is CASSTRTGGEQYF. Full variable domain (outside the CDR3, taken from reference TRBV5-1 and TRBJ2-7): KAGVTQTPRYLIKTRGQQVTLSCSPISGHRSVSWYQQTPGQGLQFLFEYFSETQRNKGNFPGRFSGRQFSNSRSEMNVSTLELGDSALYLCASSTRTGGEQYFGPGTRLTVT.